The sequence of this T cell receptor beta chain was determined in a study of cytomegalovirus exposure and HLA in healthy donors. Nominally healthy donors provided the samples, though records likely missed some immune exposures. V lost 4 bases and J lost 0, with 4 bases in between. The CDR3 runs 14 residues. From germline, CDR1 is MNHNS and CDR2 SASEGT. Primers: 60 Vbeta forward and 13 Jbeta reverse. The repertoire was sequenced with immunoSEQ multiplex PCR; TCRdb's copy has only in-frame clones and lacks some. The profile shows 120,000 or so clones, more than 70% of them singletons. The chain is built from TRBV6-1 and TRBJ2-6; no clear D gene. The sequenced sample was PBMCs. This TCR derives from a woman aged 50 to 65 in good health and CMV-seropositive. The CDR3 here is CASSANSGANVLTF. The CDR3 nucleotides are TGTGCCAGCAGTGCCAACTCTGGGGCCAACGTCCTGACTTTC.